This TCR beta chain appears in the sequencing data of a study of T cells in Graves' hyperthyroidism and ophthalmopathy. Germline V gene sequence: CDR1 SGDLS, CDR2 YYNGEE. The CDR3 consists of 16 residues. V lost 6 bases to trimming and J lost 3 bases, with 20 bases between them. Regions amplified from RNA transcripts were the TCR beta CDR3 regions. Initially, a first-round RT-PCR of the TCR CDR3 employed the HTBI primer set. Each CDR3 protein is one row after TCRdb ran MiXCR on the multiplex PCR reads. Of over 450,000 distinct CDR3 sequences detected, 17% appear once; the ten largest clones hold roughly 18%. The sample holds a few counts of this clonotype.

The material sequenced was blood. The sequence derives from a young woman with Graves' ophthalmopathy. The chain carries TRBV9 and TRBJ2-3; no clear D gene. The DNA for the CDR3 is TGTGCCAGCACCCCCTTTGCGGCCTCTACAACAGATACGCAGTATTTT. This encodes CASTPFAASTTDTQYF.